The source of this TCR beta chain is a study of vaccination effects on CD4 cells after COVID-19 (dated 2022 in TCRdb). A note on the overall study: Across the study, the median time from the second dose to post-vaccine sampling was 72 days (range 14 to 241). In the study, cultures from other donors were sequenced using the Oncomine TCR Beta short-read assay on an Illumina iSeq 100. A total of 10 COVID-19 convalescent patients and a handful of SARS-CoV-2-naive healthy vaccine recipients were included in the full study. The study compared SARS-CoV-2 spike-specific CD4+ TCR repertoires before and after mRNA vaccination in COVID-19 convalescent patients and infection-naive vaccine recipients. Broader findings and caveats from the paper: Both infection-induced and vaccine-induced clones contracted markedly at late post-vaccination timepoints, which is consistent with waning T cell responses. In healthy vaccine recipients, vaccine-induced clones were almost all SARS-CoV-2 mono-reactive, with only 1 of 255 cross-reactive with common cold coronaviruses. Only a small number of convalescent patients were included, and no early post-infection timepoints were available, which limited the study.

The library came from the immunoSEQ multiplex PCR assay. TCR beta CDR3 sequencing was performed on DNA from the cultured, isolated CD4+ T cells. The authors processed their data as follows. Non-productive TCR sequences were removed, reads were trimmed to the CDR3 region, and CDR3s of at least 7 amino acids were retained. Antigen-specific clonotypes were identified with the MANAFEST web app by comparing expansion in peptide wells against reference cultures. To count as positive, a clone had to show expansion at FDR<0.05 compared with the reference and with all other wells, an odds ratio above 5, and a frequency above 0.1% in two replicate wells. A clonotype was called cross-reactive if it was significantly expanded both in SARS-CoV-2 spike wells and in at least one common cold coronavirus spike condition. CDR3 similarity was assessed by Levenshtein distance with the stringdist R package, and unrooted trees were built with ape in R 3.6.1. The table was pulled from immuneACCESS by TCRdb, which kept in-frame rearrangements only. Such tables lose some clones; where checked, under half of the loss comes from unresolved V genes, and the rest has no known cause. That table supplies the V and J calls and clone size; D and trimming were determined from the DNA. For this sample there are tens of thousands of clones; roughly 76% appear just once. In total, the top ten clones hold about 0.91% of the sample.

In the ViraFEST assay, PBMC were stimulated with viral peptide pools, and TCR sequencing was then used to find antigen-specific CD4+ T cell clonotypes based on their expansion. After approximately eleven days of culture, CD4+ T cells were isolated with the EasySep CD4+ T cell isolation kit. Participants received two doses of either the BNT162b2 or the mRNA-1273 mRNA SARS-CoV-2 vaccine. Healthy vaccine recipients had no prior SARS-CoV-2 infection, confirmed by negative nucleocapsid antibodies before and after vaccination. Two million PBMC per well were cultured in IMDM with about 5.4% human AB serum, roughly 11 IU/ml IL-2 and gentamicin, plus 10 ug/ml peptides. On days 3 and 7, half of the culture medium was replaced with fresh IL-2-containing medium. Unless noted otherwise, every peptide stimulation condition was cultured in triplicate wells. PBMC were separated from whole blood using Ficoll-Paque Plus gradient centrifugation and were then either cryopreserved at -140C or used fresh. Overlapping peptide pools spanned the spike proteins of SARS-CoV-2 and the common cold coronaviruses HCoV-NL63, HCoV-OC43 and HCoV-229E. The QIAamp micro DNA kit was used to extract genomic DNA from the cultured CD4+ T cells.

Trimming leaves V shorter by 2 bases and J shorter by 0 bases, with the junction holding 8 bases beyond the gene matches. From the cysteine up to the phenylalanine, the CDR3 has a length of 17 residues. The CDR3 DNA has 51 bases and is translated from base 1. The germline V gene encodes CDR1 SGHKS and CDR2 YYEKEE (reference sequence). Note on this clone: There is no known antigen for this receptor. There are no base qualities to consult, and no much larger clone falls within one base.

The sample was CD4+ T cells from PBMCs cultured with HCoV-OC43 spike peptides, taken after COVID-19 vaccination. The cell subset or site label corresponds to: HCoV-OC43 spike overlapping peptide pool stimulation. This receptor was taken from a human donor who received a COVID-19 vaccine. Rearrangement joined TRBV5-5 to TRBJ1-3; TRBD1 matches 7 bases in the middle. This receptor has the CDR3 CASSLGGTAISGNTIYF. The nucleotide sequence is given as TGTGCCAGCAGCTTAGGGGGGACAGCGATCTCTGGAAACACCATATATTTT.